This T cell receptor beta chain is from a study of T cells after posttransplantation cyclophosphamide. General study points: TRB overlap between skin or GI tissue T cells and blood was limited.

Germline V lookup: CDR1 SGHRS, CDR2 YFSETQ. Trimming shortened V by 4 bases and J by 5 bases, and 15 bases separated the two germline ends. This CDR3 region has 15 residues. Many counts were recorded for this clone. What it recognizes is unknown. Only in-frame clones appear in the TCRdb table, and some are missing; sequencing was by immunoSEQ multiplex PCR. Observed in the sample are fewer than 40,000 clones, none of them singletons. The origin of this receptor is a woman in her 50s in good health and a related stem cell transplant donor. The rearrangement links TRBV5-1 to TRBJ1-4, with D perhaps matching TRBD1 (6 bases). Sequenced input: PBMCs. CDR3 bases: TGCGCCAGCAGCCCTGGAGGCAGGGGAAATGAAAAACTGTTTTTT. Protein product: CASSPGGRGNEKLFF.